The rows below give T cell receptor beta chains drawn from one sample of a study of technical replicates of blood from a handful of donors. Only in-frame clones appear in the TCRdb table, and some are missing; sequencing was by immunoSEQ multiplex PCR. The sample has 65,000 to 80,000 clones; approximately 97% are singletons. The sample comprised T cells isolated from PBMCs. The receptors here all came from a human donor in good health. The CDR3 runs from the conserved cysteine through the conserved F or W. A D gene is named only where the DNA matches it firmly. Size is stated for part of the rows, as once, few or many counts, or as a class when the clone is expanded.

TGTGCCAGCAGTTACGGGGCTAGCGGTTTCAATGAGCAGTTCTTC | CASSYGASGFNEQFF | TRBJ2-1 | TRBD2 | - | TRBV6-5
TGTGCCAGCAGGACAGGGGGAAGAGCAGATACGCAGTATTTT | CASRTGGRADTQYF | TRBJ2-3 | TRBD1 | - | TRBV6-1
TGTGCCAGCAGGGGGGGAGGAGGGACGGAACGATACGAGCAGTACTTC | CASRGGGGTERYEQYF | TRBJ2-7 | - | - | TRBV25-1
TGTGCCAGTAGTCCGGGACTCATTACTTTT | CASSPGLITF | TRBJ1-5 | - | few | TRBV19
TGCGCCAGCAGCCTCAGGACACCTAGTAGAGAAGAGACCCAGTACTTC | CASSLRTPSREETQYF | TRBJ2-5 | - | - | TRBV4-1
TGCGCCAGCAGCTTGCCGAGCTACAATGAGCAGTTCTTC | CASSLPSYNEQFF | TRBJ2-1 | - | - | TRBV5-1
TGTGCCAGCAGTGAAGGAGGCTCTAGCGGGAGATTGAATGAGCAGTTCTTC | CASSEGGSSGRLNEQFF | TRBJ2-1 | TRBD2 | - | TRBV6-1
TGTGCCAGTAGACCCCTGATGGGACTAGCGGGAGGAGATACGCAGTATTTT | CASRPLMGLAGGDTQYF | TRBJ2-3 | TRBD2 | - | TRBV19
TGTGCCAGCAGTCCCCTTTGGGGACAGAGCCCAGAGATGAACACTGAAGCTTTCTTT | CASSPLWGQSPEMNTEAFF | TRBJ1-1 | TRBD1 | - | TRBV27
TGTGCCAGCAGTGGGAGCTACGAGCAGTACTTC | CASSGSYEQYF | TRBJ2-7 | - | - | TRBV2
TGTGCCAGTAGTATCCAGGACAGGGGACGTGAAAAACTGTTTTTT | CASSIQDRGREKLFF | TRBJ1-4 | TRBD1 | once | TRBV19
TGCGCCAGCAGCCATTTACAGGGTCTAGACTATGGCTACACCTTC | CASSHLQGLDYGYTF | TRBJ1-2 | - | - | TRBV4-1
TGTGCCAGCACGTCCGGGACTAGACCAGAGACCCAGTACTTC | CASTSGTRPETQYF | TRBJ2-5 | TRBD2 | - | TRBV9
TGTGCCAGCAGCCAAGAGGGACAGGGGGGCACTGAAGCTTTCTTT | CASSQEGQGGTEAFF | TRBJ1-1 | TRBD1 | - | TRBV4-2
TGTGCCAGCAGCCAAGCCGGGACACCAGACTATGGCTACACCTTC | CASSQAGTPDYGYTF | TRBJ1-2 | - | - | TRBV4-2
TGCGCCAGCAGCCTTACCGGGACAGGGAACTATGGCTACACCTTC | CASSLTGTGNYGYTF | TRBJ1-2 | TRBD1 | - | TRBV4-3
TGTGCCAGCAGCCTTCGGGGGGGGCGACAGAGGTCCTACGAGCAGTACTTC | CASSLRGGRQRSYEQYF | TRBJ2-7 | TRBD2 | - | TRBV4-2
TGTGCCAGCAGCGCGGGACTCGAATACAATGAGCAGTTCTTC | CASSAGLEYNEQFF | TRBJ2-1 | - | - | TRBV11-1
TGTGCCAGCAGTGAGGGAGCGACTGGGAGCTCCCACGAGCAGTACTTC | CASSEGATGSSHEQYF | TRBJ2-7 | - | - | TRBV6-1
TGTGCCAGCAGCTTAGGAGCGAACACTGAAGCTTTCTTT | CASSLGANTEAFF | TRBJ1-1 | - | - | TRBV11-2
TGTGCCAGCAGTTTATCCTTCCAGCCCCAGCATTTT | CASSLSFQPQHF | TRBJ1-5 | - | - | TRBV28
TGTGCCAGCAGCTTGGGGACAGGGGAAAGATATGGCTACACCTTC | CASSLGTGERYGYTF | TRBJ1-2 | TRBD1 | - | TRBV5-6
TGCGCCAGCAGCCCCGTATCAGATAGCAATCAGCCCCAGCATTTT | CASSPVSDSNQPQHF | TRBJ1-5 | - | - | TRBV4-1
TGTGCCAGCTCACCACCGACAGGAATCGCAACTAATGAAAAACTGTTTTTT | CASSPPTGIATNEKLFF | TRBJ1-4 | - | - | TRBV18
TGCGCCAGCAGCCGACAGGGGGCTAATGAAAAACTGTTTTTT | CASSRQGANEKLFF | TRBJ1-4 | TRBD1 | - | TRBV4-1
TGTGCCAGCAGCGTAGCGAGACAGGGGGGCTACACCTTC | CASSVARQGGYTF | TRBJ1-2 | TRBD1 | - | TRBV9
TGTGCCAGCAGCCCCCGGACTAGCGCCAGGTACGAGCAGTACTTC | CASSPRTSARYEQYF | TRBJ2-7 | - | - | TRBV21-1
TGCAGCGTTTCATCTGGCCAAGCAGGGACTGAAGCTTTCTTT | CSVSSGQAGTEAFF | TRBJ1-1 | - | - | TRBV29-1
TGTGCCAGTGTAAGGACTAGCGACAAAGAGACCCAGTACTTC | CASVRTSDKETQYF | TRBJ2-5 | TRBD2 | - | TRBV2